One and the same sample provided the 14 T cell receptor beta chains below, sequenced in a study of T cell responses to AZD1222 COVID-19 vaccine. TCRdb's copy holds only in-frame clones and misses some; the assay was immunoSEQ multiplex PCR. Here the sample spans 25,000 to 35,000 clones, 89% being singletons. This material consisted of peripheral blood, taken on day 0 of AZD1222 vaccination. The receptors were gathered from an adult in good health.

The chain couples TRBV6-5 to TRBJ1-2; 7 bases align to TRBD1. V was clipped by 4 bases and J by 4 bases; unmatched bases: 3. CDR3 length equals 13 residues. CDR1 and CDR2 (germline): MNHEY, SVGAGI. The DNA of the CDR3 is TGTGCCAGCAGTTGGGACAGAATCTATGGCTACACCTTC. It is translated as CASSWDRIYGYTF.

The DNA for the CDR3 is TGTGCCAGCAGTTCCCCGGGTCGGGGGTATGGCTACACCTTC. Translated, it gives CASSSPGRGYGYTF. The V and J genes are TRBV28 and TRBJ1-2; perhaps TRBD1 as D (5 bases). V was cut by 4 bases and J by 5 bases, with 14 bases left in between. CDR1 and CDR2 (germline): MDHEN, SYDVKM. The CDR3 sequence is 14 residues long.

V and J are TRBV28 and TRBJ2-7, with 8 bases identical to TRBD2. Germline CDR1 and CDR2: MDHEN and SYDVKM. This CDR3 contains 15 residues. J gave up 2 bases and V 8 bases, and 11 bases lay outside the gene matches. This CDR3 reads CASGEHAGGAYEQYF. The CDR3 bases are TGTGCCAGCGGTGAACACGCGGGAGGCGCCTACGAGCAGTACTTC.

CDR3 nucleotides: TGCGCCAGCGGGATCGGACTAGCGGGAGGGCCTTACGAGCAGTACTTC. Translation gives CASGIGLAGGPYEQYF. The rearrangement links TRBV4-1 to TRBJ2-7; 15 bases fit TRBD2. The germline V gene encodes CDR1 MGHRA and CDR2 YSYEKL. Trimming removed 8 bases from V and 4 bases from J; junction bases left unmatched: 9. The CDR3 loop spans 16 amino acids.

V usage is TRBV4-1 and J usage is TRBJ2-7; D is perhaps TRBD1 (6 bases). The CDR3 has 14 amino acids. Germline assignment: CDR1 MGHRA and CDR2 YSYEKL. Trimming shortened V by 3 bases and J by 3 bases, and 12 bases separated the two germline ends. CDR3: CASSQIGQFYEQYF. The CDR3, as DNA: TGCGCCAGCAGCCAGATTGGACAGTTCTACGAGCAGTACTTC.

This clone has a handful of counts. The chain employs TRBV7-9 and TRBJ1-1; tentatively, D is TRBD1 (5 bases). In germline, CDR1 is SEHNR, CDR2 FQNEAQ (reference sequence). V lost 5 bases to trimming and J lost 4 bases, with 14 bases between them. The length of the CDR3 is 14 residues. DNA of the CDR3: TGTGCCAGCAGCCCCGGGGGGTATGGCACTGAAGCTTTCTTT. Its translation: CASSPGGYGTEAFF.

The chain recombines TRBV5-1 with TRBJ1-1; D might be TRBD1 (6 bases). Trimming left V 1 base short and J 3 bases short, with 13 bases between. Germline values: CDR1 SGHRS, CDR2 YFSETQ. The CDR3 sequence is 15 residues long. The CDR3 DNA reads TGCGCCAGCAGCTTGAGGGGGAGCGCGGACACTGAAGCTTTCTTT. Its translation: CASSLRGSADTEAFF.

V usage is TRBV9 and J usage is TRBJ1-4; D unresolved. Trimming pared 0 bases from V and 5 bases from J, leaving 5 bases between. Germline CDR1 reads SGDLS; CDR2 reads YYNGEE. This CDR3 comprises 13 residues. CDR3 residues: CASSVEPNEKLFF. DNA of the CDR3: TGTGCCAGCAGCGTAGAGCCGAATGAAAAACTGTTTTTT. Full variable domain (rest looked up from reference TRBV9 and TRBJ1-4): DSGVTQTPKHLITATGQRVTLRCSPRSGDLSVYWYQQSLDQGLQFLIQYYNGEERAKGNILERFSAQQFPDLHSELNLSSLELGDSALYFCASSVEPNEKLFFGSGTQLSVL.

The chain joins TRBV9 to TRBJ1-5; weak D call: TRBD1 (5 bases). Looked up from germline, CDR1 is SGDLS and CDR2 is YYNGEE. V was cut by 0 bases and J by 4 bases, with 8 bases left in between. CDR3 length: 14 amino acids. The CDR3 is CASSVGQTNQPQHF. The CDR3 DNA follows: TGTGCCAGCAGCGTAGGACAGACAAATCAGCCCCAGCATTTT.

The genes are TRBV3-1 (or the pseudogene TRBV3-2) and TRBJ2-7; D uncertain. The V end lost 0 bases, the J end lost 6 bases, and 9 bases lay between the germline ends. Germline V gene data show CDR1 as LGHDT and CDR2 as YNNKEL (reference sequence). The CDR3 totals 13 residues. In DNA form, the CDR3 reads TGTGCCAGCAGCCAAGATTGGGCGTCCGAGCAGTACTTC. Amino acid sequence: CASSQDWASEQYF.

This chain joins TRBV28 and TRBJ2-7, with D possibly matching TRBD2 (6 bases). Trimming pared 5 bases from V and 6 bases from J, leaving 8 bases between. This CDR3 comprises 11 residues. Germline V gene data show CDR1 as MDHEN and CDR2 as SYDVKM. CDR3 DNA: TGTGCCAGCAGTGGGGGGATCGAGCAGTACTTC. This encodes CASSGGIEQYF.

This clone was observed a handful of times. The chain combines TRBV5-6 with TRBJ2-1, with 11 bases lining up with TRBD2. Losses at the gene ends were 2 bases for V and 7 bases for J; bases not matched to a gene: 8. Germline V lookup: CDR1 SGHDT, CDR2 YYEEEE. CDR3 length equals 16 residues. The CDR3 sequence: CASSFGSGRAGNEQFF. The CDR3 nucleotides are TGTGCCAGCAGCTTCGGTAGCGGGAGGGCGGGGAATGAGCAGTTCTTC. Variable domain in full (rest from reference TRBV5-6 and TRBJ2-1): DAGVTQSPTHLIKTRGQQVTLRCSPKSGHDTVSWYQQALGQGPQFIFQYYEEEERQRGNFPDRFSGHQFPNYSSELNVNALLLGDSALYLCASSFGSGRAGNEQFFGPGTRLTVL.

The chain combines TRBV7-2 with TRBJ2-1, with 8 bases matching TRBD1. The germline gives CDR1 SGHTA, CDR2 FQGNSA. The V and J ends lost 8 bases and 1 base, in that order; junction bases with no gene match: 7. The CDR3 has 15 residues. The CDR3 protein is CASLRRDRSYNEQFF. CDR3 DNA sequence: TGTGCCAGCCTACGCCGGGACAGGTCCTACAATGAGCAGTTCTTC.

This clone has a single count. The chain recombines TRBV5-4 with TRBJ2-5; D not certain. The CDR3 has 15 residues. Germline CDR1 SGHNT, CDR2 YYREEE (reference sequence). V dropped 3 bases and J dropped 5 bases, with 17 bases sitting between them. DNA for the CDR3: TGTGCCAGCAGCTCCGTGGTGGGGAACCCGGAGACCCAGTACTTC. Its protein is CASSSVVGNPETQYF.